This is a list of T cell receptor beta chains from one sample in a study of OX40 agonist ivuxolimab in advanced cancers. Profiling relied on immunoSEQ multiplex PCR, and the TCRdb table lists in-frame clones only, not all of them. The sample includes roughly 84,000 clones, more than 65% of them seen just once. The sequencing here drew on CD4+ or CD8+ T cells sorted from blood, taken in a trial of the OX40 agonist ivuxolimab. The receptors shown here come from an adult with an advanced solid tumor such as melanoma, head and neck, liver or kidney cancer. CDR3s include the opening cysteine and the closing phenylalanine or tryptophan. D genes are given only for firm matches. The size entry is marked missing in some rows and otherwise reads once, few, many or a size class.

d_call: TRBD1; j_call: TRBJ1-1; v_call: TRBV7-2; clone_size: .; cdr3_aa: CASSLYGTGEAFF; cdr3_nt: TGTGCCAGCAGCCTTTATGGGACAGGTGAAGCTTTCTTT
d_call: .; j_call: TRBJ1-4; v_call: TRBV10-3; clone_size: .; cdr3_aa: CAITRDRNEKLFF; cdr3_nt: TGTGCCATCACCCGAGACAGGAATGAAAAACTGTTTTTT
d_call: TRBD1; j_call: TRBJ1-4; v_call: TRBV2; clone_size: .; cdr3_aa: CASSEQGAGKLFF; cdr3_nt: TGTGCCAGCAGTGAGCAGGGGGCCGGAAAACTGTTTTTT
d_call: TRBD2; j_call: TRBJ2-1; v_call: TRBV4-3; clone_size: .; cdr3_aa: CASSQGLAELGEQFF; cdr3_nt: TGCGCCAGCAGCCAAGGACTAGCGGAGCTGGGTGAGCAGTTCTTC
d_call: .; j_call: TRBJ2-5; v_call: TRBV5-1; clone_size: .; cdr3_aa: CASSLGASALQETQYF; cdr3_nt: TGCGCCAGCAGCCTCGGAGCTAGCGCTCTCCAAGAGACCCAGTACTTC
d_call: .; j_call: TRBJ1-1; v_call: TRBV21-1; clone_size: .; cdr3_aa: CASSKPRKPVPNTEAFF; cdr3_nt: TGTGCCAGCAGCAAACCCAGGAAGCCAGTCCCAAACACTGAAGCTTTCTTT
d_call: .; j_call: TRBJ2-5; v_call: TRBV14; clone_size: .; cdr3_aa: CASSQDRFNWGTQYF; cdr3_nt: TGTGCCAGCAGCCAAGATAGGTTCAACTGGGGGACCCAGTACTTC
d_call: TRBD1; j_call: TRBJ2-7; v_call: TRBV6-5; clone_size: .; cdr3_aa: CASRGTVRSSYEQYF; cdr3_nt: TGTGCCAGCAGGGGGACAGTCCGCTCCTCCTACGAGCAGTACTTC
d_call: .; j_call: TRBJ1-5; v_call: TRBV6-1; clone_size: .; cdr3_aa: CASSPMTGNGQPQHF; cdr3_nt: TGTGCCAGCAGCCCGATGACGGGTAATGGTCAGCCCCAGCATTTT
d_call: .; j_call: TRBJ1-2; v_call: TRBV19; clone_size: .; cdr3_aa: CASSAGQKAGYTF; cdr3_nt: TGTGCCAGTAGTGCAGGACAAAAGGCGGGCTACACCTTC
d_call: TRBD1; j_call: TRBJ1-1; v_call: TRBV5-5; clone_size: .; cdr3_aa: CASSFWTGRLLF; cdr3_nt: TGTGCCAGCAGCTTCTGGACAGGACGGCTGCTCTTT
d_call: TRBD2; j_call: TRBJ2-7; v_call: TRBV4-1; clone_size: once; cdr3_aa: CASSQGYRTSGKYEQYF; cdr3_nt: TGCGCCAGCAGCCAAGGTTACCGGACTAGCGGGAAGTACGAGCAGTACTTC
d_call: TRBD2; j_call: TRBJ2-1; v_call: TRBV29-1; clone_size: once; cdr3_aa: CSVEVAGGYNEQFF; cdr3_nt: TGCAGCGTTGAAGTAGCGGGGGGGTACAATGAGCAGTTCTTC
d_call: .; j_call: TRBJ2-1; v_call: TRBV4-2; clone_size: .; cdr3_aa: CASSQTHGTKGDNEQFF; cdr3_nt: TGTGCCAGCAGCCAAACCCATGGGACCAAGGGAGACAATGAGCAGTTCTTC
d_call: .; j_call: TRBJ1-4; v_call: TRBV18; clone_size: few; cdr3_aa: CASSETGAATNEKLFF; cdr3_nt: TGTGCCAGCTCCGAGACGGGGGCTGCAACTAATGAAAAACTGTTTTTT
d_call: .; j_call: TRBJ1-1; v_call: TRBV10-3; clone_size: .; cdr3_aa: CAISTRVAANTEAFF; cdr3_nt: TGTGCCATCAGCACGAGAGTGGCTGCGAACACTGAAGCTTTCTTT
d_call: TRBD2; j_call: TRBJ2-1; v_call: TRBV7-9; clone_size: .; cdr3_aa: CASSLGGRALEQFF; cdr3_nt: TGTGCCAGCAGCTTAGGCGGGAGGGCCCTTGAGCAGTTCTTC
d_call: .; j_call: TRBJ1-6; v_call: TRBV13; clone_size: medium-sized; cdr3_aa: CASRRRGGDESPLHF; cdr3_nt: TGTGCCAGCAGGCGACGTGGGGGGGATGAGTCACCCCTCCACTTT
d_call: .; j_call: TRBJ2-1; v_call: TRBV2; clone_size: .; cdr3_aa: CASRGPTWGNEQFF; cdr3_nt: TGTGCCAGCAGGGGGCCCACTTGGGGCAATGAGCAGTTCTTC
d_call: TRBD2; j_call: TRBJ2-3; v_call: TRBV4-1; clone_size: .; cdr3_aa: CASITTSGSRDTQYF; cdr3_nt: TGCGCCAGCATTACTACTAGCGGGAGTCGAGATACGCAGTATTTT
d_call: .; j_call: TRBJ2-7; v_call: TRBV7-8; clone_size: .; cdr3_aa: CASSPRTVLYEQYF; cdr3_nt: TGTGCCAGCAGCCCACGGACAGTTCTCTACGAGCAGTACTTC
d_call: .; j_call: TRBJ2-3; v_call: TRBV5-6; clone_size: .; cdr3_aa: CASSFKWAQSTDTQYF; cdr3_nt: TGTGCCAGCAGCTTTAAGTGGGCCCAGAGCACAGATACGCAGTATTTT
d_call: .; j_call: TRBJ1-2; v_call: TRBV21-1; clone_size: .; cdr3_aa: CASSKVPGWRGYTF; cdr3_nt: TGTGCCAGCAGCAAAGTTCCAGGGTGGAGGGGCTACACCTTC
d_call: TRBD2; j_call: TRBJ2-1; v_call: TRBV7-3; clone_size: .; cdr3_aa: CASSVTGTIPSVEQFF; cdr3_nt: TGTGCCAGCAGCGTTACCGGGACTATTCCCAGCGTTGAGCAGTTCTTC
d_call: TRBD2; j_call: TRBJ2-1; v_call: TRBV11-3; clone_size: .; cdr3_aa: CASSLELAGPNEQFF; cdr3_nt: TGTGCCAGCAGCTTAGAACTAGCGGGGCCCAATGAGCAGTTCTTC
d_call: TRBD2; j_call: TRBJ2-1; v_call: TRBV11-2; clone_size: .; cdr3_aa: CASSPGTSSYNEQFF; cdr3_nt: TGTGCCAGCAGTCCAGGGACTAGCTCCTACAATGAGCAGTTCTTC
d_call: .; j_call: TRBJ1-1; v_call: TRBV5-4; clone_size: .; cdr3_aa: CASSPKQGRRHAEAFF; cdr3_nt: TGTGCCAGCAGCCCGAAACAGGGTCGTCGTCACGCTGAAGCTTTCTTT
d_call: TRBD1; j_call: TRBJ1-5; v_call: TRBV6-5; clone_size: .; cdr3_aa: CASSYVTGGYQPQHF; cdr3_nt: TGTGCCAGCAGTTACGTTACAGGGGGTTATCAGCCCCAGCATTTT
d_call: .; j_call: TRBJ1-2; v_call: TRBV6-5; clone_size: .; cdr3_aa: CASSFQGIYGYTF; cdr3_nt: TGTGCCAGCAGTTTTCAGGGGATCTATGGCTACACCTTC
d_call: .; j_call: TRBJ2-3; v_call: TRBV7-2; clone_size: .; cdr3_aa: CASSLSGQSTDTQYF; cdr3_nt: TGTGCCAGCAGCTTATCAGGACAGAGCACAGATACGCAGTATTTT
d_call: .; j_call: TRBJ2-7; v_call: TRBV6-6; clone_size: .; cdr3_aa: CASGSYEQYF; cdr3_nt: TGTGCCAGCGGGTCCTACGAGCAGTACTTC
d_call: TRBD1; j_call: TRBJ1-2; v_call: TRBV28; clone_size: large; cdr3_aa: CASSRGQGRDGYTF; cdr3_nt: TGTGCCAGCAGTCGGGGACAGGGTAGAGATGGCTACACCTTC
d_call: TRBD2; j_call: TRBJ2-7; v_call: TRBV5-6; clone_size: .; cdr3_aa: CASREIAGASYEQYF; cdr3_nt: TGTGCCAGCAGGGAAATAGCGGGGGCCTCCTACGAGCAGTACTTC
d_call: .; j_call: TRBJ1-2; v_call: TRBV5-8; clone_size: .; cdr3_aa: CASSLAPFWQGSAYGYTF; cdr3_nt: TGTGCCAGCAGCTTGGCCCCATTTTGGCAGGGCTCGGCCTATGGCTACACCTTC
d_call: .; j_call: TRBJ2-3; v_call: TRBV7-9; clone_size: .; cdr3_aa: CASRATLASDTQYF; cdr3_nt: TGTGCCAGCAGGGCTACCCTAGCGTCAGATACGCAGTATTTT
d_call: .; j_call: TRBJ2-5; v_call: TRBV2; clone_size: once; cdr3_aa: CASTRGAAGETQYF; cdr3_nt: TGTGCCAGCACCAGGGGCGCCGCGGGTGAGACCCAGTACTTC
d_call: .; j_call: TRBJ1-5; v_call: TRBV2; clone_size: .; cdr3_aa: CASSENSNSNQPQHF; cdr3_nt: TGTGCCAGCAGTGAGAACAGTAATAGCAATCAGCCCCAGCATTTT
d_call: .; j_call: TRBJ2-2; v_call: TRBV5-6; clone_size: .; cdr3_aa: CASSWTGTDTGELFF; cdr3_nt: TGTGCCAGCAGCTGGACCGGGACCGACACCGGGGAGCTGTTTTTT
d_call: .; j_call: TRBJ1-1; v_call: TRBV7-3; clone_size: .; cdr3_aa: CASSLHASNTEAFF; cdr3_nt: TGTGCCAGCAGCTTACACGCCTCTAACACTGAAGCTTTCTTT
d_call: TRBD2; j_call: TRBJ2-3; v_call: TRBV9; clone_size: .; cdr3_aa: CASSVAGLAGVTDTQYF; cdr3_nt: TGTGCCAGCAGCGTAGCCGGACTAGCGGGGGTCACAGATACGCAGTATTTT
d_call: .; j_call: TRBJ2-7; v_call: TRBV4-3; clone_size: few; cdr3_aa: CASSQDLEGAKQYF; cdr3_nt: TGCGCCAGCAGCCAAGATCTGGAGGGGGCGAAGCAGTACTTC
d_call: TRBD2; j_call: TRBJ2-1; v_call: TRBV6-4; clone_size: .; cdr3_aa: CASSDSSGGANEQFF; cdr3_nt: TGTGCCAGCAGTGACTCTAGCGGGGGGGCCAATGAGCAGTTCTTC
d_call: .; j_call: TRBJ2-2; v_call: TRBV7-9; clone_size: once; cdr3_aa: CAPVVASGELFF; cdr3_nt: TGTGCCCCCGTCGTGGCGTCCGGGGAGCTGTTTTTT
d_call: TRBD1; j_call: TRBJ1-1; v_call: TRBV19; clone_size: few; cdr3_aa: CASSSWTGSGTEAFF; cdr3_nt: TGTGCCAGTAGTTCCTGGACAGGATCGGGAACTGAAGCTTTCTTT
d_call: .; j_call: TRBJ2-7; v_call: TRBV5-1; clone_size: .; cdr3_aa: CASSLRGNRDLSSYEQYF; cdr3_nt: TGCGCCAGCAGCTTGAGAGGGAACAGGGACTTGAGCTCCTACGAGCAGTACTTC
d_call: TRBD1; j_call: TRBJ2-7; v_call: TRBV7-9; clone_size: .; cdr3_aa: CASSFETGLLSEQYF; cdr3_nt: TGTGCCAGCAGCTTTGAGACAGGGCTCCTCTCCGAGCAGTACTTC
d_call: .; j_call: TRBJ2-5; v_call: TRBV25-1; clone_size: few; cdr3_aa: CASLPAGTVETQYF; cdr3_nt: TGTGCCAGCTTACCAGCAGGCACCGTGGAGACCCAGTACTTC
d_call: TRBD1; j_call: TRBJ1-2; v_call: TRBV2; clone_size: .; cdr3_aa: CASTGQGRYYGYTF; cdr3_nt: TGTGCCAGCACCGGACAGGGGAGATACTATGGCTACACCTTC
d_call: TRBD2; j_call: TRBJ2-7; v_call: TRBV5-1; clone_size: once; cdr3_aa: CASSPLGTSVYEQYF; cdr3_nt: TGCGCCAGCAGCCCGCTCGGGACTAGTGTCTACGAGCAGTACTTC
d_call: .; j_call: TRBJ2-5; v_call: TRBV6-5; clone_size: .; cdr3_aa: CASSFDSRWPQETQYF; cdr3_nt: TGTGCCAGCAGTTTCGACAGTCGGTGGCCACAAGAGACCCAGTACTTC
d_call: .; j_call: TRBJ2-4; v_call: TRBV4-1; clone_size: .; cdr3_aa: CASSLLPLDGMAKNIQYF; cdr3_nt: TGCGCCAGCAGCTTACTCCCACTGGACGGGATGGCCAAAAACATTCAGTACTTC
d_call: TRBD1; j_call: TRBJ1-6; v_call: TRBV5-1; clone_size: .; cdr3_aa: CASSLRQGNSPLHF; cdr3_nt: TGCGCCAGCAGCCTCAGACAGGGAAATTCACCCCTCCACTTT